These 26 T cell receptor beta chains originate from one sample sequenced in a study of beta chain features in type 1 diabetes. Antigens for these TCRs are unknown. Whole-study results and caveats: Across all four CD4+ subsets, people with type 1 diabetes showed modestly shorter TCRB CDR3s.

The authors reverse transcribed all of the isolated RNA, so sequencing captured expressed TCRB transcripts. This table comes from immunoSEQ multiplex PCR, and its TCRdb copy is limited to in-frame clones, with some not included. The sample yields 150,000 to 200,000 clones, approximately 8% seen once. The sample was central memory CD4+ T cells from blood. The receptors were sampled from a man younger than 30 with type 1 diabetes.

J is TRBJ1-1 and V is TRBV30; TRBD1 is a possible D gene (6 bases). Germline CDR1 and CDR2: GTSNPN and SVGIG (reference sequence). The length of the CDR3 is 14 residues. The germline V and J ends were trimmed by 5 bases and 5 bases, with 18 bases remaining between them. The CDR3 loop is CAWGPGTGLTEAFF. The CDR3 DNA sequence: TGTGCCTGGGGACCCGGCACAGGGCTGACTGAAGCTTTCTTT.

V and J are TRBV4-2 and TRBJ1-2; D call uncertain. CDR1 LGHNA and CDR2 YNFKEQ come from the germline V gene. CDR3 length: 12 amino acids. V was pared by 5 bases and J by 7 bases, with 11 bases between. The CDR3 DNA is TGTGCCAGCAGCTTGGATGCGGGTGGCTACACCTTC. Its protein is CASSLDAGGYTF.

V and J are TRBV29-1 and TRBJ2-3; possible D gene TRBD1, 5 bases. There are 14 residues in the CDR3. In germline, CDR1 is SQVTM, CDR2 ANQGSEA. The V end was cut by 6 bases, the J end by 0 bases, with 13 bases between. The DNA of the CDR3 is TGCAGCGTCCCAAGGGGTGGCAGCACAGATACGCAGTATTTT. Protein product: CSVPRGGSTDTQYF.

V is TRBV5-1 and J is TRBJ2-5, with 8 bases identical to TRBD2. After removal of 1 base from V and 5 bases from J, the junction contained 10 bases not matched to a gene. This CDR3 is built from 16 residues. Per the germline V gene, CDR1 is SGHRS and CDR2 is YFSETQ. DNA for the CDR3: TGCGCCAGCAGCTTGCCCCGGGAGGGGTTTATCGAGACCCAGTACTTC. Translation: CASSLPREGFIETQYF.

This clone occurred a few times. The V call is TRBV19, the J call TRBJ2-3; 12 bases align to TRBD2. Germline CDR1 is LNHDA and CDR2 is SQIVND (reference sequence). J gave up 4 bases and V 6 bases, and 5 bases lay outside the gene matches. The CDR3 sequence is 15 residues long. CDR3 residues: CASSSTSGRADTQYF. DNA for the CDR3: TGTGCCAGTAGCTCGACTAGCGGGAGAGCAGATACGCAGTATTTT.

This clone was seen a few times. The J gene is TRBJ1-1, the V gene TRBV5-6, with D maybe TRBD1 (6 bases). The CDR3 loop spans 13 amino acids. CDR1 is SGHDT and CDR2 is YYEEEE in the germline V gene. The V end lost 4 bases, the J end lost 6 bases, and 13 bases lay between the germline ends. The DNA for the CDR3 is TGTGCCAGCAGCACCCTGGGGGCAGCTGAAGCTTTCTTT. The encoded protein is CASSTLGAAEAFF.

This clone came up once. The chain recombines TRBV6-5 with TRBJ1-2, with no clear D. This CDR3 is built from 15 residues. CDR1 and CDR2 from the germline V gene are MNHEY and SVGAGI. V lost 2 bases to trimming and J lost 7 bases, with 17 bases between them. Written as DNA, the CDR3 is TGTGCCAGCAGTTACGGTCGGCCGGACTCAGGTGGCTACACCTTC. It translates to CASSYGRPDSGGYTF.

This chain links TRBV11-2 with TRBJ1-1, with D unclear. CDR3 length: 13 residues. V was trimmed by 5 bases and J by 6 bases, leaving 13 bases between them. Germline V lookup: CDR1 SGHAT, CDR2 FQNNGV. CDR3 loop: CASSPVPGAEAFF. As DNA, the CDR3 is TGTGCCAGCAGCCCAGTACCTGGAGCTGAAGCTTTCTTT.

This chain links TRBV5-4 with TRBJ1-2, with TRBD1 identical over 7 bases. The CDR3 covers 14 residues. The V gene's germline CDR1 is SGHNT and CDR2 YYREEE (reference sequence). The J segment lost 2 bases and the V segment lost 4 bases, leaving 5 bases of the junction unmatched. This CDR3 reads CASSEGTANYGYTF. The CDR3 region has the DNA TGTGCCAGCAGCGAAGGGACAGCAAACTATGGCTACACCTTC.

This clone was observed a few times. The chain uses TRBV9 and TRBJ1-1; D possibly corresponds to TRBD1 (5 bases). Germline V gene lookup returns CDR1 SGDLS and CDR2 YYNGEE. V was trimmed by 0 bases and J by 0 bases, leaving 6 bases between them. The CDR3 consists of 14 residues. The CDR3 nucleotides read TGTGCCAGCAGCGTAGACAGGATGAACACTGAAGCTTTCTTT. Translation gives CASSVDRMNTEAFF.

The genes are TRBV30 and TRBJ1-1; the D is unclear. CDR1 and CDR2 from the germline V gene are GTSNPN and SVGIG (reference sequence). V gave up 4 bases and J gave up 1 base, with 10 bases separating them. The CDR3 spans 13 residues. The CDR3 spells CAWTIGRNTEAFF. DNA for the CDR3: TGTGCCTGGACCATAGGGAGGAACACTGAAGCTTTCTTT. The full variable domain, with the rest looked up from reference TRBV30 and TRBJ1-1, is SQTIHQWPATLVQPVGSPLSLECTVEGTSNPNLYWYRQAAGRGLQLLFYSVGIGQISSEVPQNLSASRPQDRQFILSSKKLLLSDSGFYLCAWTIGRNTEAFFGQGTRLTVV.

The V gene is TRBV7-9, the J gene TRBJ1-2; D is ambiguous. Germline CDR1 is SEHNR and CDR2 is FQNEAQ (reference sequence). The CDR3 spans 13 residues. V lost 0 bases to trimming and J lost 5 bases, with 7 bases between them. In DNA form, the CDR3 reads TGTGCCAGCAGCTTAGCCCTAACGTATGGCTACACCTTC. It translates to CASSLALTYGYTF.

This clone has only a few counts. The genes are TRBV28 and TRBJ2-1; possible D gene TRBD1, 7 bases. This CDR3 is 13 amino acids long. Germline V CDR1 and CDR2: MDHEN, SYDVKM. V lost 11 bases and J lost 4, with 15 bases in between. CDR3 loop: CAANRGGYNEQFF. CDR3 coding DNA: TGTGCCGCAAACAGGGGAGGATACAATGAGCAGTTCTTC.

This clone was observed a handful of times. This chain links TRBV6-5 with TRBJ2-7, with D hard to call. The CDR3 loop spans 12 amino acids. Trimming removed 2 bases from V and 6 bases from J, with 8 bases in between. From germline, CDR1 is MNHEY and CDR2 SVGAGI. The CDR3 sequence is CASSYPAGEQYF. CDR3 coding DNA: TGTGCCAGCAGTTACCCCGCCGGCGAGCAGTACTTC.

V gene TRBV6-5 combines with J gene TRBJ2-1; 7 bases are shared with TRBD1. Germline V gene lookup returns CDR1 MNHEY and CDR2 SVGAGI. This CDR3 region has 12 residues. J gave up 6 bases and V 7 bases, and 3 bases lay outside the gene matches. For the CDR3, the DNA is TGTGCCAGCACCAGACAGGGCAATGAGCAGTTCTTC. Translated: CASTRQGNEQFF.

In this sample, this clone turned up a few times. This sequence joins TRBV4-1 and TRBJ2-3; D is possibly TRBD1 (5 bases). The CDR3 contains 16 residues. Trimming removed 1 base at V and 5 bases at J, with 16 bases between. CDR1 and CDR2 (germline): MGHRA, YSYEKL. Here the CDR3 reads CASSQVSGMFGDTQYF. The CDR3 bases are TGCGCCAGCAGCCAAGTATCAGGGATGTTTGGAGATACGCAGTATTTT.

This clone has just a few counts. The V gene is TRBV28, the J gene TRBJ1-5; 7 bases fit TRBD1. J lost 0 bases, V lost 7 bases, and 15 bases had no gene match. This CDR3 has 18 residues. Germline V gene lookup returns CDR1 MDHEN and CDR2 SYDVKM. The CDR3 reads CASTPSLPGGNSNQPQHF. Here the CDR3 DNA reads TGTGCCAGCACCCCATCCCTACCAGGGGGAAATAGCAATCAGCCCCAGCATTTT.

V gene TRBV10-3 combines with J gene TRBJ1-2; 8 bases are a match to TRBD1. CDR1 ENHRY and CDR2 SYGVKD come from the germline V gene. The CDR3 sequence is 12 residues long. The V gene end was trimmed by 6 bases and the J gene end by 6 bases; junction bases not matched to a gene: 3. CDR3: CAISDRGNGYTF. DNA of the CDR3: TGTGCCATCAGCGACAGGGGTAATGGCTACACCTTC.

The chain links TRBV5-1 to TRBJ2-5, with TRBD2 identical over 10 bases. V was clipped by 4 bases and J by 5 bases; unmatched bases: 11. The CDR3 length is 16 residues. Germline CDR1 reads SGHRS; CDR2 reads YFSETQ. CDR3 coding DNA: TGCGCCAGCAGCCAGGGACTAGCGAGGGGTGGTGAGACCCAGTACTTC. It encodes CASSQGLARGGETQYF. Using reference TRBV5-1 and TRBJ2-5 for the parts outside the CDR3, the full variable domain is KAGVTQTPRYLIKTRGQQVTLSCSPISGHRSVSWYQQTPGQGLQFLFEYFSETQRNKGNFPGRFSGRQFSNSRSEMNVSTLELGDSALYLCASSQGLARGGETQYFGPGTRLLVL.

CDR3 region: CASSLAGQRSTDTQYF. CDR3 sequence (DNA): TGTGCCAGCAGCTTGGCGGGACAGAGGAGCACAGATACGCAGTATTTT. This chain connects TRBV7-2 to TRBJ2-3; perhaps TRBD1 as D (7 bases). Germline values: CDR1 SGHTA, CDR2 FQGNSA. V was clipped by 3 bases and J by 0 bases, with 13 bases between them. The CDR3 spans 16 residues.

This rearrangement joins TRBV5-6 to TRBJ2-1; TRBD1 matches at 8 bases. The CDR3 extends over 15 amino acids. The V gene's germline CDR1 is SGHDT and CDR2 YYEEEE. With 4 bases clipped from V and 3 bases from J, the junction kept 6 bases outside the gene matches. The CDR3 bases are TGTGCCAGCAGCCGACAGGGGAACTACTACAATGAGCAGTTCTTC. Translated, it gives CASSRQGNYYNEQFF.

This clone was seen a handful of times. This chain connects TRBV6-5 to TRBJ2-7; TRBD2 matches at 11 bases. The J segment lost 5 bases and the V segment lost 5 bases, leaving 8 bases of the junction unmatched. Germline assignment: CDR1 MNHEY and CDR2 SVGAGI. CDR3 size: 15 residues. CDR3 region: CASSPTSGAAHEQYF. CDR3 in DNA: TGTGCCAGCAGTCCGACTAGCGGGGCCGCCCACGAGCAGTACTTC.

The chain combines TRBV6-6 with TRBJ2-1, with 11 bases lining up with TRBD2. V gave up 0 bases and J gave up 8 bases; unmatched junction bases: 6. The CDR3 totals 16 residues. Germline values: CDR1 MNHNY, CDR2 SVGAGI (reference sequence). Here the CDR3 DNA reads TGTGCCAGCAGTTACTCGGCGACTAGCGGGATCGATGAGCAGTTCTTC. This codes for CASSYSATSGIDEQFF.

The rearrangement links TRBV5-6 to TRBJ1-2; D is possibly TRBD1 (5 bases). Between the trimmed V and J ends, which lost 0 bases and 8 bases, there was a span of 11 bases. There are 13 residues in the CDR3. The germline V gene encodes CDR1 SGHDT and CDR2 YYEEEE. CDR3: CASSLARDRGYTF. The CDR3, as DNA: TGTGCCAGCAGCTTGGCCAGGGATAGGGGCTACACCTTC.

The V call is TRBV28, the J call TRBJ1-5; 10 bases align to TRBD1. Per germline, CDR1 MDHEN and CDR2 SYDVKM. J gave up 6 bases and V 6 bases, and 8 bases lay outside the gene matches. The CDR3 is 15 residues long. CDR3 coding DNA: TGTGCCAGCAGCTCCGGGACAGGGGCGTTTCAGCCCCAGCATTTT. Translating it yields CASSSGTGAFQPQHF.

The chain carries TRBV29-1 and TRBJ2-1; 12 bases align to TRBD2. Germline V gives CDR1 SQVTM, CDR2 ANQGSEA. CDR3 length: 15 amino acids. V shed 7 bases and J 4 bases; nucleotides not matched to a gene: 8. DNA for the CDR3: TGCAGCGCGCCACTAGCGGGAGGATGGTACAATGAGCAGTTCTTC. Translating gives CSAPLAGGWYNEQFF.